The rows below give T cell receptor beta chains drawn from one sample of a study of T cell responses to AZD1222 COVID-19 vaccine. Profiling relied on immunoSEQ multiplex PCR, and the TCRdb table lists in-frame clones only, not all of them. This repertoire shows roughly 150,000 clones, less than 90% found once; its top ten account for just under 7%. Specimen: peripheral blood, collected after recovery from COVID-19. The receptors here all came from an adult who had recovered from COVID-19. Both conserved end residues are part of each CDR3. A D gene is named only where the DNA matches it firmly. For some rows the clone size is stated as once, few or many, or as a class when expanded; others skip it.

abundance: .; v_gene: TRBV5-4; d_gene: .; j_gene: TRBJ2-3; CDR3nt: TGTGCCAGCAGGTTCGACTGGAAGGATACGCAGTATTTT; CDR3aa: CASRFDWKDTQYF
abundance: .; v_gene: TRBV5-1; d_gene: .; j_gene: TRBJ2-2; CDR3nt: TGCGCCAGCAACGCCGAAGGGAACACCGGGGAGCTGTTTTTT; CDR3aa: CASNAEGNTGELFF
abundance: .; v_gene: TRBV5-1; d_gene: .; j_gene: TRBJ1-2; CDR3nt: TGCGCCAGCAGCCCGGGCGGGGCAGCCGCTAACTATGGCTACACCTTC; CDR3aa: CASSPGGAAANYGYTF
abundance: .; v_gene: TRBV11-3; d_gene: TRBD1; j_gene: TRBJ1-2; CDR3nt: TGTGCCAGCAGCTTAGATGGGACAGGGGGTGTCACCTTC; CDR3aa: CASSLDGTGGVTF
abundance: .; v_gene: TRBV18; d_gene: .; j_gene: TRBJ2-5; CDR3nt: TGTGCCAGCTCACCTGCGACGGACGAGACCCAGTACTTC; CDR3aa: CASSPATDETQYF
abundance: .; v_gene: TRBV11-3; d_gene: .; j_gene: TRBJ2-3; CDR3nt: TGTGCCAGCAGCCGAGGGGGGAGCACAGATACGCAGTATTTT; CDR3aa: CASSRGGSTDTQYF
abundance: .; v_gene: TRBV7-9; d_gene: TRBD2; j_gene: TRBJ2-3; CDR3nt: TGTGCCAGCAGCTTCTCAGCGGGAAGGACAGATACGCAGTATTTT; CDR3aa: CASSFSAGRTDTQYF
abundance: few; v_gene: TRBV27; d_gene: .; j_gene: TRBJ1-2; CDR3nt: TGTGCCAGCAGCCGAGGAGTTAACTATGGCTACACCTTC; CDR3aa: CASSRGVNYGYTF
abundance: few; v_gene: TRBV25-1; d_gene: TRBD1; j_gene: TRBJ1-6; CDR3nt: TGTGCCAGCAGTCCTACAGGGGGCGATTCACCCCTCCACTTT; CDR3aa: CASSPTGGDSPLHF
abundance: once; v_gene: TRBV5-6; d_gene: .; j_gene: TRBJ2-7; CDR3nt: TGTGCCAGCAGCTTGCAACTTGGGTACGAGCAGTACTTC; CDR3aa: CASSLQLGYEQYF
abundance: few; v_gene: TRBV5-6; d_gene: .; j_gene: TRBJ1-4; CDR3nt: TGTGCCAGCAGCCAGACAGGCGCAACTAATGAAAAACTGTTTTTT; CDR3aa: CASSQTGATNEKLFF
abundance: .; v_gene: TRBV6-5; d_gene: .; j_gene: TRBJ2-3; CDR3nt: TGTGCCAGCAGTCAAACTTTCACAGATACGCAGTATTTT; CDR3aa: CASSQTFTDTQYF
abundance: once; v_gene: TRBV6-5; d_gene: .; j_gene: TRBJ1-6; CDR3nt: TGTGCCAGCAGTTACTTCCTCGCAGGGCGGAGTTCACCCCTCCACTTT; CDR3aa: CASSYFLAGRSSPLHF
abundance: .; v_gene: TRBV2; d_gene: .; j_gene: TRBJ1-4; CDR3nt: TGTGCCAGCAGTGCCTGGACTGTTTCAACTAATGAAAAACTGTTTTTT; CDR3aa: CASSAWTVSTNEKLFF
abundance: .; v_gene: TRBV19; d_gene: TRBD2; j_gene: TRBJ2-2; CDR3nt: TGTGCCAGTAGTATAGACTTGGAGACTAGCGTCACCGGGGAGCTGTTTTTT; CDR3aa: CASSIDLETSVTGELFF
abundance: .; v_gene: TRBV5-8; d_gene: .; j_gene: TRBJ2-2; CDR3nt: TGTGCCAGCAGCTTGGTCCGGGACCGGGGCGGGGAGCTGTTTTTT; CDR3aa: CASSLVRDRGGELFF
abundance: .; v_gene: TRBV18; d_gene: TRBD2; j_gene: TRBJ2-6; CDR3nt: TGTGCCAGCTCACACCGGGGGGCTGGGGCCAACGTCCTGACTTTC; CDR3aa: CASSHRGAGANVLTF
abundance: .; v_gene: TRBV14; d_gene: .; j_gene: TRBJ1-1; CDR3nt: TGTGCCAGCAGCCTGATGGGGGTGAACACTGAAGCTTTCTTT; CDR3aa: CASSLMGVNTEAFF
abundance: .; v_gene: TRBV6-5; d_gene: .; j_gene: TRBJ2-7; CDR3nt: TGTGCCATTCAATCCAGGGGCTCCTACGAGCAGTACTTC; CDR3aa: CAIQSRGSYEQYF
abundance: .; v_gene: TRBV7-9; d_gene: TRBD2; j_gene: TRBJ2-7; CDR3nt: TGTGCCAGCAGCTTTCCTAGCGGGAGTTACTCCGAGCAGTACTTC; CDR3aa: CASSFPSGSYSEQYF
abundance: once; v_gene: TRBV12-3/TRBV12-4; d_gene: .; j_gene: TRBJ1-2; CDR3nt: TGTGCCAGCAGCCACCAAGGAAACTATGGCTACACCTTC; CDR3aa: CASSHQGNYGYTF
abundance: once; v_gene: TRBV11-3; d_gene: .; j_gene: TRBJ2-1; CDR3nt: TGTGCCAGCAGCCCACACGGGGTCTACAATGAGCAGTTCTTC; CDR3aa: CASSPHGVYNEQFF
abundance: .; v_gene: TRBV18; d_gene: .; j_gene: TRBJ1-1; CDR3nt: TGTGCCAGCTCACCTTTAGACATTACAGCCTTTTCGGGGACTGAAGCTTTCTTT; CDR3aa: CASSPLDITAFSGTEAFF
abundance: .; v_gene: TRBV6-4; d_gene: .; j_gene: TRBJ2-6; CDR3nt: TGTGCCAGCAGTGACTCTAAACACTCTGGGGCCAACGTCCTGACTTTC; CDR3aa: CASSDSKHSGANVLTF
abundance: .; v_gene: TRBV4-3; d_gene: TRBD1; j_gene: TRBJ1-1; CDR3nt: TGCGCCAGCAGCCAGGTCTGGGACAGTAGAAACACTGAAGCTTTCTTT; CDR3aa: CASSQVWDSRNTEAFF
abundance: .; v_gene: TRBV7-3; d_gene: .; j_gene: TRBJ1-1; CDR3nt: TGTGCCAGCAGACTCTCGGCGGGGGATACTACTGAAGCTTTCTTT; CDR3aa: CASRLSAGDTTEAFF
abundance: .; v_gene: TRBV19; d_gene: .; j_gene: TRBJ1-1; CDR3nt: TGTGCCAGTAGTATAATCGAGGACACTGAAGCTTTCTTT; CDR3aa: CASSIIEDTEAFF
abundance: .; v_gene: TRBV15; d_gene: .; j_gene: TRBJ1-1; CDR3nt: TGTGCCACCAGCAGTCTTGGGACCGACCGGGACACTGAAGCTTTCTTT; CDR3aa: CATSSLGTDRDTEAFF
abundance: .; v_gene: TRBV9; d_gene: TRBD2; j_gene: TRBJ2-7; CDR3nt: TGTGCCAGCAGCACGGGAGGGCCGTACGAGCAGTACTTC; CDR3aa: CASSTGGPYEQYF
abundance: .; v_gene: TRBV19; d_gene: .; j_gene: TRBJ1-5; CDR3nt: TGTGCCAGTTCCGGGACCATAGATCAGCCCCAGCATTTT; CDR3aa: CASSGTIDQPQHF
abundance: .; v_gene: TRBV28; d_gene: TRBD1; j_gene: TRBJ2-5; CDR3nt: TGTGCCAGCAGTTTACCACAGGGGCGTGAGACCCAGTACTTC; CDR3aa: CASSLPQGRETQYF
abundance: .; v_gene: TRBV15; d_gene: .; j_gene: TRBJ1-1; CDR3nt: TGTGCCACCAGCACCGACAAGAACACTGAAGCTTTCTTT; CDR3aa: CATSTDKNTEAFF
abundance: .; v_gene: TRBV27; d_gene: TRBD1; j_gene: TRBJ2-7; CDR3nt: TGTGCCAGCAGCCTGGGACAGGGGAGCTACGAGCAGTACTTC; CDR3aa: CASSLGQGSYEQYF
abundance: .; v_gene: TRBV20-1; d_gene: .; j_gene: TRBJ1-5; CDR3nt: TGCAGTGCTCGTGACAGGTTAGGGAGTCAGCCCCAGCATTTT; CDR3aa: CSARDRLGSQPQHF
abundance: .; v_gene: TRBV5-1; d_gene: .; j_gene: TRBJ2-7; CDR3nt: TGCGCCAGCAGCTTGGCCTCTACGGCGAACAGCTACGAGCAGTACTTC; CDR3aa: CASSLASTANSYEQYF
abundance: few; v_gene: TRBV7-8; d_gene: TRBD1; j_gene: TRBJ1-6; CDR3nt: TGTGCCAGCAGCCCTACACGTAACAGGGGGGACAATTCACCCCTCCACTTT; CDR3aa: CASSPTRNRGDNSPLHF
abundance: .; v_gene: TRBV20-1; d_gene: TRBD2; j_gene: TRBJ2-5; CDR3nt: TGCAGTGCTAGTGACCCCAAGCGGGGCTCGGAGACCCAGTACTTC; CDR3aa: CSASDPKRGSETQYF
abundance: .; v_gene: TRBV19; d_gene: .; j_gene: TRBJ2-2; CDR3nt: TGTGCCAGTAGCCAGGGTGGCACCGGGGAGCTGTTTTTT; CDR3aa: CASSQGGTGELFF
abundance: .; v_gene: TRBV27; d_gene: TRBD1; j_gene: TRBJ1-6; CDR3nt: TGTGCCAGCAAAACAGGGGATTCACCCCTCCACTTT; CDR3aa: CASKTGDSPLHF
abundance: .; v_gene: TRBV4-2; d_gene: TRBD2; j_gene: TRBJ2-1; CDR3nt: TGTGCCAGCAGCCAAGATCGAACTAGCGGGGGAGCTGAGCAGTTCTTC; CDR3aa: CASSQDRTSGGAEQFF
abundance: .; v_gene: TRBV19; d_gene: .; j_gene: TRBJ1-6; CDR3nt: TGTGCCAGTAGTTCCCCCCCGGGATGGTTTAATTCACCCCTCCACTTT; CDR3aa: CASSSPPGWFNSPLHF
abundance: .; v_gene: TRBV18; d_gene: .; j_gene: TRBJ1-3; CDR3nt: TGTGCCAGCTCTCCTAATGGGGTCTCCGCTGCTGGAAACACCATATATTTT; CDR3aa: CASSPNGVSAAGNTIYF
abundance: .; v_gene: TRBV7-6; d_gene: .; j_gene: TRBJ1-4; CDR3nt: TGTGCCAGCAGCTTAGGGGGGTCGGGCGGAACTAATGAAAAACTGTTTTTT; CDR3aa: CASSLGGSGGTNEKLFF
abundance: .; v_gene: TRBV5-6; d_gene: .; j_gene: TRBJ2-7; CDR3nt: TGTGCCAGCAGCGGTGGACATGAGGAGTACTTC; CDR3aa: CASSGGHEEYF
abundance: .; v_gene: TRBV18; d_gene: TRBD1; j_gene: TRBJ1-5; CDR3nt: TGTGCCAGCTCACCTCCGACAGGGGGTTCCAATCAGCCCCAGCATTTT; CDR3aa: CASSPPTGGSNQPQHF
abundance: .; v_gene: TRBV27; d_gene: .; j_gene: TRBJ2-5; CDR3nt: TGTGCCAGCCGCGAGAGAGCTCGGGAGACCCAGTACTTC; CDR3aa: CASRERARETQYF
abundance: .; v_gene: TRBV19; d_gene: .; j_gene: TRBJ1-2; CDR3nt: TGTGCCAGCCGGGGGGCAAGTGGCTACACCTTC; CDR3aa: CASRGASGYTF
abundance: .; v_gene: TRBV9; d_gene: .; j_gene: TRBJ1-1; CDR3nt: TGTGCCAGCAGCGTAGTTAGGGCAGGGTTGATAGTGAACACTGAAGCTTTCTTT; CDR3aa: CASSVVRAGLIVNTEAFF
abundance: .; v_gene: TRBV6-5; d_gene: .; j_gene: TRBJ1-2; CDR3nt: TGTGCCAGCAGCTCCCAATATGGCTACACCTTC; CDR3aa: CASSSQYGYTF
abundance: .; v_gene: TRBV6-1; d_gene: .; j_gene: TRBJ1-3; CDR3nt: TGTGCCAGCAGTGAAGTTGAGGGATCCTCTGGAAACACCATATATTTT; CDR3aa: CASSEVEGSSGNTIYF
abundance: .; v_gene: TRBV6-2/TRBV6-3; d_gene: .; j_gene: TRBJ1-5; CDR3nt: TGTGCCAGCAGGTACAGGGGCAATCAGCCCCAGCATTTT; CDR3aa: CASRYRGNQPQHF
abundance: once; v_gene: TRBV24-1; d_gene: TRBD1; j_gene: TRBJ2-1; CDR3nt: TGTGCCACCAGTGATCCGACAGGGGGTTCGTACAATGAGCAGTTCTTC; CDR3aa: CATSDPTGGSYNEQFF
abundance: .; v_gene: TRBV19; d_gene: TRBD1; j_gene: TRBJ2-7; CDR3nt: TGTGCCAGTAGCCCGACAGGGTCGGACGAGCAGTACTTC; CDR3aa: CASSPTGSDEQYF
abundance: .; v_gene: TRBV7-8; d_gene: TRBD2; j_gene: TRBJ2-3; CDR3nt: TGTGCCAGTTCGTCTCTAGCGGGGCCCCACCTGCGAGATACGCAGTATTTT; CDR3aa: CASSSLAGPHLRDTQYF
abundance: .; v_gene: TRBV5-6; d_gene: .; j_gene: TRBJ2-7; CDR3nt: TGTGCCAGCAGTTCCGCGGTCTACGAGCAGTACTTC; CDR3aa: CASSSAVYEQYF